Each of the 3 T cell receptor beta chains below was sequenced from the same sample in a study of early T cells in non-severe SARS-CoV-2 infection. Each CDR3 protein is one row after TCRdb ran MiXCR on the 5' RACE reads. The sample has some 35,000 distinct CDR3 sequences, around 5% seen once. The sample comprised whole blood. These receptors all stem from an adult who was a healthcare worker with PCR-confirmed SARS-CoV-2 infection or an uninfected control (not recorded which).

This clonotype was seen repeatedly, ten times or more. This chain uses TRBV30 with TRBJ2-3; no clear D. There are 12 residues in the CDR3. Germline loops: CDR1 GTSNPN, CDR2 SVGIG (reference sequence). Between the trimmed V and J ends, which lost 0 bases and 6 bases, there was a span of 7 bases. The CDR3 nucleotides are TGTGCCTGGAGTGTACTCGGGGATACGCAGTATTTT. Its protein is CAWSVLGDTQYF.

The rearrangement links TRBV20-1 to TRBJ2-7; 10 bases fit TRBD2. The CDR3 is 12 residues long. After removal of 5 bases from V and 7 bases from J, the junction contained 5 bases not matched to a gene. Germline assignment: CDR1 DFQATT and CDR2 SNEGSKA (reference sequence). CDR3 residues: CSAQTSGREQYF. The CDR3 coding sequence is TGCAGTGCTCAGACTAGCGGGCGAGAGCAGTACTTC.

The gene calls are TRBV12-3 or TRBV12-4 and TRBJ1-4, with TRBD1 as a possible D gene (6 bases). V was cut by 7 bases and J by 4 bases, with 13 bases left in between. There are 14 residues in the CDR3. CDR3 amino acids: CASTRGQHNEKLFF. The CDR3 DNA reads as TGTGCCAGCACCAGGGGACAACATAATGAAAAACTGTTTTTT.